This TCR beta chain was documented in a study of cytomegalovirus exposure and HLA in healthy donors. Study information: An earlier analysis found 100 million or so unique TCR beta sequences from about 190 million T cells.

Study-wide results and limits: Later on, a genetic analysis was performed. It linked a missense variant in DCLRE1C with V- and J-gene trimming of TCR beta. Segments of the TCR beta V type were, in most cases, productive about 87% or about 30% of the time in an earlier analysis. The study put 150 to 200 TCR beta chains on its list as cytomegalovirus-associated.

Amplification used 60 Vbeta primers and 13 Jbeta primers. Using immunoSEQ multiplex PCR, the repertoire was profiled, and TCRdb retains in-frame clones only, with some absent. The table lists 150,000 to 170,000 clones, around 79% of them singletons, with approximately 3% in the top ten. V lost 6 bases and J 9 bases, leaving 11 bases between the germline ends. Germline-derived CDR1 and CDR2 are SNHLY and FYNNEI. CDR3 length: 12 amino acids. Turning to this clone: Antigen specificity is unknown.

The rearrangement uses TRBV2 and TRBJ2-2; a possible D gene is TRBD1 (5 bases). The receptor was derived from a man between 18 and 29 years old in good health and CMV-seronegative. Sequenced sample: PBMCs. DNA of the CDR3: TGTGCCAGCAGACAGGATGGCAGGGAGCTGTTTTTT. Its translation: CASRQDGRELFF.